A single TCR beta chain is shown here with its context. The antigen is not known. This sample was taken from a study of lymphopenia after photon versus proton radiotherapy. Study results and caveats: After the lymphocyte nadir, photon-treated repertoires showed oligoclonal expansion, especially of CD8+ Temra cells.

The data were produced by immunoSEQ multiplex PCR, yet TCRdb's version contains in-frame clones alone and is incomplete. The sample has more than 20,000 clones, 85% seen once. The length of the CDR3 is 15 residues. The germline V gene has CDR1 MNHNS and CDR2 SASEGT. Trimming pared 4 bases from V and 0 bases from J, leaving 10 bases between. This chain links TRBV6-1 with TRBJ1-5; no clear D gene. The sample here was peripheral blood, taken from a patient treated with photon-based radiotherapy. The sequence came from a man aged 60 to 69 with pancreatic cancer. The CDR3 region has the DNA TGTGCCAGCAGTGTGACGGTATATAGCAATCAGCCCCAGCATTTT. Its protein product is CASSVTVYSNQPQHF.